Here is one TCR beta chain with its context. Its antigen is currently unknown. The protocol was immunoSEQ multiplex PCR, while the TCRdb copy is restricted to in-frame clones and leaves out a portion. The sample lists some 85,000 clones; 80% to 95% were seen once. This record comes from a study of graft-versus-host responses after intestinal transplantation. Study context: Multivisceral, liver-intestinal, or isolated intestinal transplants were performed in recipients. The study gave all recipients anti-thymocyte globulin induction, then tacrolimus and steroids for 2 to 3 years.

Study-wide results and caveats: GvH clones occurred in recipient marrow; some first appeared in ileum or blood. Maximum circulating GvH clone levels tracked with early post-transplant HvG decreases.

Germline V lookup: CDR1 LNHDA, CDR2 SQIVND (reference sequence). This CDR3 spans 14 amino acids. V lost 4 bases and J lost 5, with 14 bases in between. V gene TRBV19 combines with J gene TRBJ2-5; D is unresolved. Sample: unstimulated CD8+ T cells sorted from spleen or lymph node cells, taken before transplant. The receptor was isolated from a human donor who was the organ donor for an intestinal transplant. CDR3 region: CASSTLPLRETQYF. As DNA, the CDR3 is TGTGCCAGTAGTACCCTTCCCCTCCGGGAGACCCAGTACTTC. The complete variable domain, with remaining parts taken from reference TRBV19 and TRBJ2-5, reads DGGITQSPKYLFRKEGQNVTLSCEQNLNHDAMYWYRQDPGQGLRLIYYSQIVNDFQKGDIAEGYSVSREKKESFPLTVTSAQKNPTAFYLCASSTLPLRETQYFGPGTRLLVL.